The 22 T cell receptor beta chains below were found in one sample sequenced in a study of blood T cells in healthy people across ages. A sample-barcoded 5' primer and a J-beta primer mix were used in a second PCR of roughly 6 to 12 cycles. A single record per CDR3 protein comes from TCRdb applying MiXCR to the 5' RACE reads. This sample carries about 680,000 distinct CDR3 sequences, 49% of them seen once, and the ten largest clones take 25% to 35%. Sequencing used blood. The receptors were sampled from a woman aged 55-69 years in good health.

As to this clonotype: A much larger clone sits a single nucleotide away, making a read error possible. V gene TRBV12-3 or TRBV12-4 combines with J gene TRBJ2-7; D remains ambiguous. The CDR3 consists of 13 residues. CDR3 bases: TGTACCAGCAGTTTTTCTGAGCCCTACGAGCAGTACTTC. It is translated as CTSSFSEPYEQYF.

This chain joins TRBV7-2 and TRBJ1-1, with D possibly being TRBD1 (6 bases). This CDR3 is built from 15 residues. Germline CDR1 and CDR2: SGHTA and FQGNSA. Trimming cost V 1 base and J 7 bases, with 16 bases left between them. The CDR3 loop is CASSLVAGARNEAFF. The CDR3 coding sequence is TGTGCCAGCAGCTTAGTGGCAGGGGCCCGGAATGAAGCTTTCTTT.

This chain joins TRBV7-2 and TRBJ2-3, with TRBD2 identical over 11 bases. The CDR3 totals 17 residues. After removal of 8 bases from V and 2 bases from J, the junction contained 12 bases not matched to a gene. CDR1 is SGHTA, CDR2 FQGNSA, per germline. CDR3 loop: CASRISGRGKNTDTQYF. CDR3 nucleotide sequence: TGTGCCAGCCGGATTAGCGGGAGGGGTAAAAACACAGATACGCAGTATTTT.

The chain employs TRBV11-2 and TRBJ2-1; D not certain. Deletions cut 2 bases from V and 0 bases from J, with 8 bases between. The CDR3 has 15 residues. Germline V lookup: CDR1 SGHAT, CDR2 FQNNGV. The CDR3 DNA sequence: TGTGCCAGCAGCTTACGGGTTAGCTCCTACAATGAGCAGTTCTTC. Translation gives CASSLRVSSYNEQFF.

CDR3 protein: CASSLVGAGGPGNEQYF. The CDR3 region has the DNA TGTGCCAGCAGCTTAGTCGGAGCGGGAGGGCCTGGTAATGAGCAGTACTTC. The chain recombines TRBV7-8 with TRBJ2-7; 10 nucleotides agree with TRBD2. The CDR3 sequence is 17 residues long. Germline V CDR1 and CDR2: SGHVS, FQNEAQ. J lost 7 bases, V lost 1 base, and 13 bases had no gene match.

The chain is built from TRBV12-3 or TRBV12-4 and TRBJ2-3, with D possibly being TRBD2 (6 bases). V was cut by 8 bases and J by 2 bases, with 17 bases left in between. CDR3 length equals 15 residues. In DNA form, the CDR3 reads TGTGCCAGCGGCCCCCAGGCGGGACTCACAGATACGCAGTATTTT. This gives the protein CASGPQAGLTDTQYF.

The chain joins TRBV12-3 or TRBV12-4 to TRBJ2-1, with D possibly TRBD1 on 5 matching bases. Trimming stripped 3 bases from V and 5 bases from J, with 14 bases between. The CDR3 loop spans 15 amino acids. CDR3 in amino acids: CASSFDQGTHNEQFF. As DNA, the CDR3 is TGTGCCAGCAGTTTTGACCAGGGAACCCACAATGAGCAGTTCTTC.

This clonotype was seen ten or more times. This chain joins TRBV18 and TRBJ2-5, with D perhaps matching TRBD1 (5 bases). Looked up from germline, CDR1 is KGHSH and CDR2 is LQKENI. V was shortened by 2 bases and J by 4 bases, with 17 bases between the two germline ends. The CDR3 contains 16 residues. CDR3 bases: TGTGCCAGCTCACCAATGTCCGGACATATCGGAGAGACCCAGTACTTC. Its protein is CASSPMSGHIGETQYF.

The chain links TRBV5-1 to TRBJ1-1, with D unresolved. The CDR3 covers 14 residues. V was cut by 0 bases and J by 1 base, with 7 bases left in between. Germline values: CDR1 SGHRS, CDR2 YFSETQ. CDR3 bases: TGCGCCAGCAGCTTGGGACTGAGGAACACTGAAGCTTTCTTT. Translation: CASSLGLRNTEAFF.

The chain uses TRBV4-2 and TRBJ2-5, with TRBD1 identical over 7 bases. Germline assignment: CDR1 LGHNA and CDR2 YNFKEQ. V gave up 3 bases and J gave up 1 base; unmatched junction bases: 5. This CDR3 is built from 15 residues. CDR3 in amino acids: CASSQADRAQETQYF. CDR3 nucleotide sequence: TGTGCCAGCAGCCAGGCCGACAGGGCCCAAGAGACCCAGTACTTC.

This clonotype was seen many times. The chain has TRBV7-9 and TRBJ2-1; no clear D gene. Germline lookup yields CDR1 SEHNR and CDR2 FQNEAQ (reference sequence). Trimming left V 8 bases short and J 2 bases short, with 7 bases between. The length of the CDR3 is 12 residues. DNA of the CDR3: TGTGCCAGCTCACCCACCTACAATGAGCAGTTCTTC. It encodes CASSPTYNEQFF.

This clonotype was counted ten times or more. The chain employs TRBV29-1 and TRBJ1-1, with TRBD1 as a possible D gene (5 bases). Trimming took 1 base from V and 1 from J, leaving 7 bases between them. Germline CDR1 and CDR2: SQVTM and ANQGSEA. The CDR3 runs to 13 residues. The CDR3 reads CSVEGQQNTEAFF. Written as DNA, the CDR3 is TGCAGCGTTGAAGGACAGCAGAACACTGAAGCTTTCTTT.

The sample holds one count of this clonotype. The chain carries TRBV9 and TRBJ2-3, with 7 bases fitting TRBD2. The CDR3 length is 16 residues. V lost 3 bases to trimming and J lost 7 bases; unmatched junction nucleotides: 14. Germline CDR1 reads SGDLS; CDR2 reads YYNGEE. The CDR3 nucleotides read TGTGCCAGCAGCGGGGAAAGAGTCGGGAGGTCTTATACGCAGTATTTT. It specifies CASSGERVGRSYTQYF.

The rearrangement links TRBV7-9 to TRBJ2-1; maybe TRBD2 (5 bases). From germline, CDR1 is SEHNR and CDR2 FQNEAQ (reference sequence). This CDR3 has 14 residues. Trimming left V 1 base short and J 9 bases short, with 13 bases between. The CDR3 protein is CASSLVGYEGEQFF. The CDR3 nucleotides read TGTGCCAGCAGCTTAGTGGGCTATGAGGGTGAGCAGTTCTTC. The full variable domain, its missing parts supplied by reference TRBV7-9 and TRBJ2-1, is DTGVSQNPRHKITKRGQNVTFRCDPISEHNRLYWYRQTLGQGPEFLTYFQNEAQLEKSRLLSDRFSAERPKGSFSTLEIQRTEQGDSAMYLCASSLVGYEGEQFFGPGTRLTVL.

This clonotype was seen a handful of times. This chain uses TRBV4-2 with TRBJ2-5; 12 nucleotides agree with TRBD2. The V gene end was trimmed by 0 bases and the J gene end by 4 bases; junction bases not matched to a gene: 12. The CDR3 length is 19 residues. CDR1 is LGHNA, CDR2 YNFKEQ, per germline. The CDR3 coding sequence is TGTGCCAGCAGCCAAGATCGAGTGGCTAGCGGGAGGGCCTTAGAGACCCAGTACTTC. It encodes CASSQDRVASGRALETQYF.

The genes are TRBV14 and TRBJ1-2; D ambiguous. Germline lookup yields CDR1 SGHDN and CDR2 FVKESK. This CDR3 spans 16 amino acids. V dropped 3 bases and J dropped 0 bases, with 14 bases sitting between them. The CDR3 nucleotides read TGTGCCAGCAGCCACACTGGTCGGAGGGCTAACTATGGCTACACCTTC. This sequence encodes CASSHTGRRANYGYTF.

The chain links TRBV9 to TRBJ1-2; D is uncertain. The V gene lost 1 base and the J gene lost 6 bases, with 16 bases spanning the gap. CDR3 length equals 15 residues. The V gene's germline CDR1 is SGDLS and CDR2 YYNGEE. The CDR3 nucleotides read TGTGCCAGCAGCGTACCCCCAGAGCCTGGGGATGGCTACACCTTC. The encoded protein is CASSVPPEPGDGYTF.

V is TRBV5-1 and J is TRBJ2-1; 12 nucleotides match TRBD2. The trim removed 4 bases at V and 9 bases at J, leaving 5 bases unmatched. The germline V gene has CDR1 SGHRS and CDR2 YFSETQ. There are 14 residues in the CDR3. CDR3 sequence reads: CASSRTSGKGEQFF. CDR3 coding DNA: TGCGCCAGCAGCCGGACTAGCGGGAAGGGTGAGCAGTTCTTC.

The chain couples TRBV15 to TRBJ2-7, with 9 bases aligning to TRBD2. Germline V gives CDR1 LNHNV, CDR2 YYDKDF (reference sequence). V dropped 0 bases and J dropped 2; count of bases not matched to a gene: 8. CDR3 length: 17 residues. The CDR3 DNA sequence: TGTGCCACCAGCAGAGATCTCGTACTAGCGGGTACCTACGAGCAGTACTTC. As protein: CATSRDLVLAGTYEQYF.

The chain employs TRBV12-3 or TRBV12-4 and TRBJ1-4; D call uncertain. The V gene lost 4 bases and the J gene lost 8 bases, with 14 bases spanning the gap. This CDR3 region has 14 residues. DNA for the CDR3: TGTGCCAGCAGTTCGGGAGATATTGGAGAAAAACTGTTTTTT. Translating gives CASSSGDIGEKLFF.

The rearrangement links TRBV11-1 to TRBJ2-7, with D unclear. V lost 5 bases, J lost 5 bases, and 7 bases lay in between. The CDR3 has 11 residues. Germline CDR1 is SGHAT and CDR2 is FQDESV (reference sequence). CDR3 amino acids: CASSEWDEQYF. The DNA of the CDR3 is TGTGCCAGCAGCGAGTGGGACGAGCAGTACTTC.

The chain recombines TRBV7-3 with TRBJ2-7, with 9 nucleotides matching TRBD2. The germline V gene encodes CDR1 SGHTA and CDR2 FQGTGA. V trimming: 1 base; J trimming: 5 bases; junction bases outside the gene matches: 6. There are 15 residues in the CDR3. CDR3 sequence: CASSLRVAGVHEQYF. In DNA form, the CDR3 reads TGTGCCAGCAGCTTAAGGGTAGCGGGAGTCCACGAGCAGTACTTC.